The entry below gives a single T cell receptor beta chain sequence along with its context. This sample was included in a study of blood T cell repertoires in COVID-19. Across the whole study: Sites in the United States, Italy and Spain provided acute and convalescent COVID-19 samples. Nucleic acid was either cDNA or gDNA, and it came from T cells, B-cell-depleted T cells, or PBMCs.

The germline V gene encodes CDR1 MGHRA and CDR2 YSYEKL. The V and J ends lost 5 bases and 1 base respectively, with 8 bases between them. The CDR3 totals 13 residues. Using immunoSEQ multiplex PCR, the repertoire was profiled, and TCRdb retains in-frame clones only, with some absent. The sample has a few hundred thousand clones; 84% are singletons. Sample: peripheral blood. The sequence was obtained from a woman between 40 and 55 years old who had recovered from COVID-19. The V and J genes are TRBV4-1 and TRBJ1-1; no clear D. CDR3 residues: CASSADKNTEAFF. The CDR3 DNA reads as TGCGCCAGCAGCGCAGACAAGAACACTGAAGCTTTCTTT.